This T cell receptor (beta chain) derives from a study of identical twins. TCRdb analysed the 5' RACE reads with MiXCR anew, one entry per CDR3 protein. Of approximately 470,000 distinct CDR3 sequences in the sample, 11% to 15% were seen once. Study-level results: In beta out-of-frame sequences, the excess sharing between twins was weaker.

About this clonotype itself: Its antigen is unknown.

Donors were all healthy Caucasians. CDR3 length: 14 residues. The V segment lost 3 bases and the J segment 2 bases; nucleotides outside the gene matches: 4. CDR1 LNHDA and CDR2 SQIVND come from the germline V gene (reference sequence). This sample also belongs to another study, concerning yellow fever vaccine responses in identical twins. That paper adds: After vaccination, twins' T cell response reportedly seemed partly convergent, partly personalized.

The sequence was obtained from a woman younger than 30 in good health. The V gene is TRBV19, the J gene TRBJ2-7, with TRBD1 matching over 7 bases. The sequenced sample consisted of CD4+ T cells sorted from blood. The CDR3 loop is CASSIDRDPYEQYF. Here the CDR3 DNA reads TGTGCCAGTAGTATCGACAGGGATCCCTACGAGCAGTACTTC. The variable domain in full, with the rest retrieved from reference TRBV19 and TRBJ2-7, is DGGITQSPKYLFRKEGQNVTLSCEQNLNHDAMYWYRQDPGQGLRLIYYSQIVNDFQKGDIAEGYSVSREKKESFPLTVTSAQKNPTAFYLCASSIDRDPYEQYFGPGTRLTVT.